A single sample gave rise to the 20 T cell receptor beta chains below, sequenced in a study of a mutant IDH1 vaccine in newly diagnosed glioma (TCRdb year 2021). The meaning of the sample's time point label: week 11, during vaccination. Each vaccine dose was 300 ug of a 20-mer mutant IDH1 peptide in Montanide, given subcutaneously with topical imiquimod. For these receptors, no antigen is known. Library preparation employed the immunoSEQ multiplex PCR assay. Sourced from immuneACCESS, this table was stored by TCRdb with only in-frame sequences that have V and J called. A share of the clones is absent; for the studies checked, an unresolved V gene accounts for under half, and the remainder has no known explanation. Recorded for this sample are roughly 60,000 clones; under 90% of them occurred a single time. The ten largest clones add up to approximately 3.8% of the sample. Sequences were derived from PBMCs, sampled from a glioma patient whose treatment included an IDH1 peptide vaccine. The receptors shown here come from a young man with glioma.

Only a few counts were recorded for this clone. CDR3 in amino acids: CASSLYFSGSPQETQYF. The CDR3 coding sequence is TGTGCCAGCAGTTTATATTTTTCCGGGTCACCCCAAGAGACCCAGTACTTC. V is TRBV27 and J is TRBJ2-5; D gene uncertain. Deletions cut 1 base from V and 1 base from J, with 16 bases between. CDR3 size: 17 residues. Per germline, CDR1 MNHEY and CDR2 SMNVEV (reference sequence).

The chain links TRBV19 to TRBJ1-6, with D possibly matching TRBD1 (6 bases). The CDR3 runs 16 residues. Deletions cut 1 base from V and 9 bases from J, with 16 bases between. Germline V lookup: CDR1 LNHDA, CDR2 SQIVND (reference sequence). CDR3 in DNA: TGTGCCAGTAGTATAGGTCCAGCAGGGGAAATTTCACCCCTCCACTTT. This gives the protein CASSIGPAGEISPLHF.

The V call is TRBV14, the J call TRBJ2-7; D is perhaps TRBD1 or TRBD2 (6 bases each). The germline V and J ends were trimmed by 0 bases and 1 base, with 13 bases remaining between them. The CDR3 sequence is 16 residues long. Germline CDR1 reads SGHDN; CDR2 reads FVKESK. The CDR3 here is CASSQELTGASYEQYF. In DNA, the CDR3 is TGTGCCAGCAGCCAAGAGTTGACGGGGGCGTCCTACGAGCAGTACTTC.

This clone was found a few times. The CDR3 nucleotides are TGTGCCAGTAGTCCTGCCCGGGGACAGCAATATGGCTACACCTTC. Its protein product is CASSPARGQQYGYTF. V is TRBV19 and J is TRBJ1-2; 7 nucleotides line up with TRBD1. CDR1 is LNHDA and CDR2 is SQIVND in the germline V gene (reference sequence). The CDR3 runs 15 residues. The V segment lost 5 bases and the J segment 5 bases; nucleotides outside the gene matches: 11.

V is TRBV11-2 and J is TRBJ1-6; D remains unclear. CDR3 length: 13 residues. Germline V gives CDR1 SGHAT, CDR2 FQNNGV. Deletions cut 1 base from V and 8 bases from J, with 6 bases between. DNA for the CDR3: TGTGCCAGCAGCTTAGGGTCGGATTCACCCCTCCACTTT. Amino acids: CASSLGSDSPLHF.

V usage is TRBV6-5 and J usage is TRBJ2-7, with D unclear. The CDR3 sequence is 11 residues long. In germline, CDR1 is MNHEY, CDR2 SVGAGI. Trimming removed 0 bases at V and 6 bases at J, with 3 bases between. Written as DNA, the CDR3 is TGTGCCAGCAGTTACTCTGGCGAGCAGTACTTC. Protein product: CASSYSGEQYF.

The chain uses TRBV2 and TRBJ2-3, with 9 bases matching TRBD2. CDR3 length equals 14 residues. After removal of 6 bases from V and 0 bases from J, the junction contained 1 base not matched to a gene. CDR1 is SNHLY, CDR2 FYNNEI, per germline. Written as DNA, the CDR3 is TGTGCCAGCAGGCTAGCGGGGAGCACAGATACGCAGTATTTT. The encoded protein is CASRLAGSTDTQYF.

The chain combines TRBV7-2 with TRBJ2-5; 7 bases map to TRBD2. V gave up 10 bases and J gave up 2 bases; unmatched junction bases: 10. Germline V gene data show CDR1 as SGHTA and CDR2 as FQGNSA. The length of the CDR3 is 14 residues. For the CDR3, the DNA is TGTGCCACCCGTCGGGGGGACGGACAAGAGACCCAGTACTTC. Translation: CATRRGDGQETQYF. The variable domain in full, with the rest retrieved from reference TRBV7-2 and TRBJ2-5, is GAGVSQSPSNKVTEKGKDVELRCDPISGHTALYWYRQSLGQGLEFLIYFQGNSAPDKSGLPSDRFSAERTGGSVSTLTIQRTQQEDSAVYLCATRRGDGQETQYFGPGTRLLVL.

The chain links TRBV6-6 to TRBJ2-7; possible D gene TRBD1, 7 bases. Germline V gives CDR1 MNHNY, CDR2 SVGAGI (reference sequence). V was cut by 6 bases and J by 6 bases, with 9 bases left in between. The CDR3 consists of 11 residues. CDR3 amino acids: CASSQGGEQYF. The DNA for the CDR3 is TGTGCCAGCAGCCAGGGGGGCGAGCAGTACTTC.

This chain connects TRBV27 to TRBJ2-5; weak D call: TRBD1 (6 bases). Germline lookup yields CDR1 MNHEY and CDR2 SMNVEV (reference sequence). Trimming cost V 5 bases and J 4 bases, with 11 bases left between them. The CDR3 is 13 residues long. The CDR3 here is CASSRGLRETQYF. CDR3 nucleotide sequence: TGTGCCAGCAGTAGGGGGTTACGAGAGACCCAGTACTTC.

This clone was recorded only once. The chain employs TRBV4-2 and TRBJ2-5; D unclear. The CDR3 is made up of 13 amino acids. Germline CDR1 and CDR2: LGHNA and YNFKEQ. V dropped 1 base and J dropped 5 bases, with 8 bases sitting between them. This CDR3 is CASSQGFGETQYF. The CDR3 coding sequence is TGTGCCAGCAGCCAAGGGTTTGGGGAGACCCAGTACTTC.

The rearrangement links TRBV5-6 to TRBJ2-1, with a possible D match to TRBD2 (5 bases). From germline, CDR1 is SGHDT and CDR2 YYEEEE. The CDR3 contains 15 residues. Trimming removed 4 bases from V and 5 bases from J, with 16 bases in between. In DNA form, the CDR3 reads TGTGCCAGCAGCGCCGGGGTATCGATCAACAATGAGCAGTTCTTC. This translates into CASSAGVSINNEQFF.

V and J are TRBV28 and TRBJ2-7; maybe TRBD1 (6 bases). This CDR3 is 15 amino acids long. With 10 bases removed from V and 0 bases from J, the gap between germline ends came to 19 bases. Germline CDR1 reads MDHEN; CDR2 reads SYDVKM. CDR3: CAIQLRTASSYEQYF. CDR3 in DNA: TGTGCCATACAACTCAGGACAGCCAGCTCCTACGAGCAGTACTTC.

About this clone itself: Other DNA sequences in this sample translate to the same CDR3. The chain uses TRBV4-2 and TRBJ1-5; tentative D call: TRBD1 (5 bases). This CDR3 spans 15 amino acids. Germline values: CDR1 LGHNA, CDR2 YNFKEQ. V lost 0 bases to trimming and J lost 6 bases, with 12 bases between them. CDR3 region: CASSQDPTGSQPQHF. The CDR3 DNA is TGTGCCAGCAGCCAAGATCCAACAGGATCTCAGCCCCAGCATTTT.

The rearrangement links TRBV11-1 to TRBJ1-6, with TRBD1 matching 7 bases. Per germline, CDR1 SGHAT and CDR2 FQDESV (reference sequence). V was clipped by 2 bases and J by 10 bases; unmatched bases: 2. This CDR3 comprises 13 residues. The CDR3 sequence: CASSLYRGSPLHF. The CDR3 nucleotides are TGTGCCAGCAGCTTATACAGGGGCTCACCCCTCCACTTT. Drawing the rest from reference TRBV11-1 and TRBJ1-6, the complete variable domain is EAEVAQSPRYKITEKSQAVAFWCDPISGHATLYWYRQILGQGPELLVQFQDESVVDDSQLPKDRFSAERLKGVDSTLKIQPAELGDSAMYLCASSLYRGSPLHFGNGTRLTVT.

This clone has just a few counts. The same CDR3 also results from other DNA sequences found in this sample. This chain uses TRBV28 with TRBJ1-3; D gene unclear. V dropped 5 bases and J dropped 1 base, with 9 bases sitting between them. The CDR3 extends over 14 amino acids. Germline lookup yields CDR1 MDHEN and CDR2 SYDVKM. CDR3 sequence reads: CASSPSGSGNTIYF. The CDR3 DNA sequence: TGTGCCAGCAGTCCGTCGGGGTCTGGAAACACCATATATTTT.

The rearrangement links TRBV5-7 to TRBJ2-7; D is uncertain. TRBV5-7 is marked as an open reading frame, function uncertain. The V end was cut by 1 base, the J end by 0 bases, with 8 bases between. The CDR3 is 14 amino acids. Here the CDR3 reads CASSLYGDSYEQYF. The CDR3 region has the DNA TGTGCCAGCAGCTTGTATGGCGACTCCTACGAGCAGTACTTC.

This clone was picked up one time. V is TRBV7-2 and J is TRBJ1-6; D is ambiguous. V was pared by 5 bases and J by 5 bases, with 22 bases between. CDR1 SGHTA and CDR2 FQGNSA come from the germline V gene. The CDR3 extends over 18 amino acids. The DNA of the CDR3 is TGTGCCAGCAGCCGAATTGCAGGCATCGGGCCCGATAATTCACCCCTCCACTTT. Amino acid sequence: CASSRIAGIGPDNSPLHF.

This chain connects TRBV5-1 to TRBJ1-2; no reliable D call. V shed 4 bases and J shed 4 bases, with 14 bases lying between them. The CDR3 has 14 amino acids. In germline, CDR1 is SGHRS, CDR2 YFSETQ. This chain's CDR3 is CASSPDPEGYGYTF. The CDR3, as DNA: TGCGCCAGCAGCCCCGACCCCGAGGGCTATGGCTACACCTTC. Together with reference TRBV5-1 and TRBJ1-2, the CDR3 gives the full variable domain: KAGVTQTPRYLIKTRGQQVTLSCSPISGHRSVSWYQQTPGQGLQFLFEYFSETQRNKGNFPGRFSGRQFSNSRSEMNVSTLELGDSALYLCASSPDPEGYGYTFGSGTRLTVV.

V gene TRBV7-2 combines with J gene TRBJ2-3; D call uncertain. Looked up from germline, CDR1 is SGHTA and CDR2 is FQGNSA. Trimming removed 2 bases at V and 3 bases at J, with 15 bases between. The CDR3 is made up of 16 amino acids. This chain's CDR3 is CASSLLGITWTDTQYF. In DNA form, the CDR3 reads TGTGCCAGCAGCTTATTGGGGATCACGTGGACAGATACGCAGTATTTT.